This TCR beta chain was profiled in a study of cytomegalovirus exposure and HLA in healthy donors. Researchers ran the PCR with 60 Vbeta and 13 Jbeta primers. TCRdb's copy holds only in-frame clones and misses some; the assay was immunoSEQ multiplex PCR. The repertoire includes roughly 170,000 clones, approximately 80% of them detected once, and approximately 0.8% sits in the top ten. With V trimmed by 3 bases and J by 0 bases, 0 bases remained unmatched. The CDR3 is 15 residues long. Per germline, CDR1 SEHNR and CDR2 FQNEAQ (reference sequence). The chain combines TRBV7-9 with TRBJ2-1, with 9 bases identical to TRBD2. The source is a woman between 18 and 29 years old in good health and CMV-seronegative. The material sequenced was PBMCs. CDR3 bases: TGTGCCAGCAGCTTTAGCGGGAGCTCCTACAATGAGCAGTTCTTC. Translated: CASSFSGSSYNEQFF.